This T cell receptor (beta chain) comes out of a study of T cells in Graves' hyperthyroidism and ophthalmopathy (dated by TCRdb to the late 2010s). Looking at the study overall: Peripheral blood samples were taken at the time of initial diagnosis, prior to any treatment. The study also compared thyroid tissue and blood T-cell repertoires from more than 5 Graves' hyperthyroidism patients. Prospective prediction of ophthalmopathy was tested in an independent validation cohort consisting of some 19 hyperthyroidism patients and some 16 patients who later progressed to ophthalmopathy. For training and testing, the roughly 93 patients in the discovery cohort were randomly divided in a 7:3 ratio. TCR Vbeta CDR3 sequencing of 140 or so peripheral blood samples (fewer than 45 ophthalmopathy, 75 to 80 hyperthyroidism and some 17 progressor patients) is reported in the paper. A discovery cohort of about a hundred patients, about 43 with Graves' ophthalmopathy and 55 to 65 with stable Graves' hyperthyroidism, was used to find distinguishing TCR V-J signatures. Following sampling, methimazole starting at 30 mg daily was given to hyperthyroidism patients, and high-dose intravenous methylprednisolone was given to ophthalmopathy patients.

Graves' hyperthyroidism was defined as stable when no progression to ophthalmopathy occurred over 18 months of follow-up. The hyperthyroidism patients were between 18 and 65 years old and newly diagnosed, with a disease duration of less than 2 months. Exclusion was applied to patients with uncontrolled infections, other autoimmune diseases, pregnancy or lactation. Clinical symptoms, serum thyroxine and TRAb, thyroid ultrasound, and orbital computed tomography formed the basis for the diagnoses. PBMCs were separated from around 9.1 ml of fresh peripheral blood using Ficoll-Paque density gradient centrifugation. Trizol reagent was used to extract total RNA, and RNA quality was then checked on an Agilent 2100 Bioanalyzer. This clonotype was counted ten times or more. Its cognate antigen has yet to be identified. No much larger clonotype is one base removed from it; base qualities were not supplied. CDR1 and CDR2 (SGHTA, FQGNSA) derive from the germline V gene. Relative to germline, V is missing 1 base and J is missing 1 base, with 20 bases of the junction outside any gene match. The CDR3 contains 22 residues, cysteine and phenylalanine counted. Just CDR3 DNA is preserved here, 66 bases in frame from base 1.

The TCR beta CDR3 regions were amplified from the RNA transcripts. For the first round of RT-PCR on the TCR CDR3, the HTBI primer set was used together with the Qiagen OneStep RT-PCR kit. The libraries were constructed in a second round of multiplex PCR and then size-selected and purified. Libraries were sequenced paired-end with 100 bp reads on an Illumina HiSeq2000. The study's own analysis went as follows. SOAPnuke was used to process the raw data, with reads discarded if the reads contained adapters or uncalled bases, had a mean Phred below 15, or lacked an exact constant-primer or identifier match. COPE v1.2.5 was used to merge high-quality paired reads, and clonotypes were defined as unique nucleotide sequences. MiTCR v1.1 was used to align the clonotypes against IMGT TRBV, TRBD and TRBJ reference segments. The analysis included only V-J combinations with a frequency above 0.0001, which together covered roughly 99% of the repertoires. A TCS score was defined as the ratio of F50 (clonal expansion) to E x V (chaos), with BLOSUM62-based TCRdist applied between CDR3 peptides within each V-J. Welch's t-statistics and random forest reduced several hundred V-J features to 10 to 15, which were used in a naive Bayes classifier (R e1071). Using fastp at Q25 and MiXCR, TCRdb reprocessed the public reads and kept productive beta chains. Rows with a matching CDR3 protein are joined into one entry that keeps the most common DNA and genes. TCRdb's processing, not the authors' own work, is the source of the V and J calls. This sample holds 300,000 to 450,000 distinct CDR3 sequences; around 13% were observed only once. The top ten hold roughly 8.3% of the sample.

Overall study outcomes, separate from this receptor: A model built on a 13 V-J signature distinguished ophthalmopathy from stable hyperthyroidism, reaching around 88% sensitivity and 81.08% specificity in cross-validation and 80%/75% in testing. In validation, the model predicted progression to ophthalmopathy with roughly 66% sensitivity and over 72% specificity, a median of 6.5 months before onset. No statistical method was used to fix the sample size in advance, and group allocation was not hidden from the investigators. Most expanded thyroid clonotypes (frequency above 0.001) were also detected in blood, a finding suggesting that blood repertoires may reflect thyroid immune responses.

The sequence was collected from a woman in her late teens or twenties with Graves' hyperthyroidism. In this chain, TRBV7-2 is recombined with TRBJ2-1, and TRBD1 aligns with 9 junction nucleotides. The specimen sequenced was blood. The CDR3 reads CASSLGVPGQGILLRSYNEQFF. The DNA sequence is TGTGCCAGCAGCTTAGGGGTCCCGGGACAGGGAATTCTCTTAAGGTCCTACAATGAGCAGTTCTTC.